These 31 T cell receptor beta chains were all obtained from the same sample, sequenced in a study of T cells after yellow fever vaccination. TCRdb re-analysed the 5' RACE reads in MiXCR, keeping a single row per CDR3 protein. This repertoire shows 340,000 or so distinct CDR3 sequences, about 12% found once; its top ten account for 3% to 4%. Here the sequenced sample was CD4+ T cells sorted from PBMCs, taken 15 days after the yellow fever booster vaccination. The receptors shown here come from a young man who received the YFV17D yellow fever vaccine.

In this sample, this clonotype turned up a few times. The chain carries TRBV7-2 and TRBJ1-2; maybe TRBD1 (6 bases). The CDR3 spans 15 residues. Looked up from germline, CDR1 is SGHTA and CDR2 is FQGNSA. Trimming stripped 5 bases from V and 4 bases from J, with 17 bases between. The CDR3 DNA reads TGTGCCAGCAGCCGGAGGGGGATAGACGGCTATGGCTACACCTTC. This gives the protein CASSRRGIDGYGYTF. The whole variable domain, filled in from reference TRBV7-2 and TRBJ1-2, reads GAGVSQSPSNKVTEKGKDVELRCDPISGHTALYWYRQSLGQGLEFLIYFQGNSAPDKSGLPSDRFSAERTGGSVSTLTIQRTQQEDSAVYLCASSRRGIDGYGYTFGSGTRLTVV.

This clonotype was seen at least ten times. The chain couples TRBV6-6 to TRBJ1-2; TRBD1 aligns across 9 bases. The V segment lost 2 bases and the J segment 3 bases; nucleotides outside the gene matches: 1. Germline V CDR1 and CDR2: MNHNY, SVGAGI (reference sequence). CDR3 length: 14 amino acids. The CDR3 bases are TGTGCCAGCAGTTACCGGACAGGGGACTATGGCTACACCTTC. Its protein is CASSYRTGDYGYTF.

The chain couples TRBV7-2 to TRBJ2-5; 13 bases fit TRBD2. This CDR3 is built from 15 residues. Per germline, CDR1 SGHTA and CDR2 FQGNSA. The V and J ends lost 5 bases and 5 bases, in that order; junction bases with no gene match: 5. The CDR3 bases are TGTGCCAGCAGCCTGACTAGCGGGGGGCCCGAGACCCAGTACTTC. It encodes CASSLTSGGPETQYF. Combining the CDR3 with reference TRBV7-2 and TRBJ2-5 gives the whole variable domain GAGVSQSPSNKVTEKGKDVELRCDPISGHTALYWYRQSLGQGLEFLIYFQGNSAPDKSGLPSDRFSAERTGGSVSTLTIQRTQQEDSAVYLCASSLTSGGPETQYFGPGTRLLVL.

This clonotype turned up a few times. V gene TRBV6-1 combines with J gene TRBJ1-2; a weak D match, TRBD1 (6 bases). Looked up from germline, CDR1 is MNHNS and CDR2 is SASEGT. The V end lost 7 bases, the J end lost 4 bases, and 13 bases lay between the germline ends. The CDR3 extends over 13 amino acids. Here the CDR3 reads CASTHTGIYGYTF. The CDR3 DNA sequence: TGTGCCAGCACTCATACAGGGATCTATGGCTACACCTTC.

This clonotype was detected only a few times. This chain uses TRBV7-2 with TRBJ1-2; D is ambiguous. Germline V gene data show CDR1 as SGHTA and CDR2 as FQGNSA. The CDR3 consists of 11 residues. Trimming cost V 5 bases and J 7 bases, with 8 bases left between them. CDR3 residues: CASSPLVGYTF. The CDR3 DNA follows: TGTGCCAGCAGCCCCTTAGTTGGCTACACCTTC.

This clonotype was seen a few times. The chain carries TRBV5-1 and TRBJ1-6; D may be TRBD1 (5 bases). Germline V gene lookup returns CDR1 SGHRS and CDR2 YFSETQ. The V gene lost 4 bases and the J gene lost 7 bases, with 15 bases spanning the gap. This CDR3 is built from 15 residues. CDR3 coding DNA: TGCGCCAGCAGCACCGGAGGGGCAGGGAATTCACCCCTCCACTTT. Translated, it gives CASSTGGAGNSPLHF. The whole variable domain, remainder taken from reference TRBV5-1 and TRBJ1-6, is KAGVTQTPRYLIKTRGQQVTLSCSPISGHRSVSWYQQTPGQGLQFLFEYFSETQRNKGNFPGRFSGRQFSNSRSEMNVSTLELGDSALYLCASSTGGAGNSPLHFGNGTRLTVT.

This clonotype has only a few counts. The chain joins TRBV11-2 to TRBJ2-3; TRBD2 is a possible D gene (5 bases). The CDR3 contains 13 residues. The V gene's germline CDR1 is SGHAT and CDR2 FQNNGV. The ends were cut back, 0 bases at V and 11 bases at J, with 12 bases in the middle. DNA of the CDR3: TGTGCCAGCAGCTTAGATCAGCGACGGGGGCAGTATTTT. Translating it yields CASSLDQRRGQYF. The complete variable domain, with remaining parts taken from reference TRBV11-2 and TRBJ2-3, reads EAGVAQSPRYKIIEKRQSVAFWCNPISGHATLYWYQQILGQGPKLLIQFQNNGVVDDSQLPKDRFSAERLKGVDSTLKIQPAKLEDSAVYLCASSLDQRRGQYFGPGTRLTVL.

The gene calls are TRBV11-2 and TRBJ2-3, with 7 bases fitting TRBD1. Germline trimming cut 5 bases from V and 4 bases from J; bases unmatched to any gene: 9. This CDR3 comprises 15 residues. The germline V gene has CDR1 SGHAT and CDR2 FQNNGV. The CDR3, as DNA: TGTGCCAGCAGCACATACAGGGGTTTGGCAGATACGCAGTATTTT. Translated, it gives CASSTYRGLADTQYF.

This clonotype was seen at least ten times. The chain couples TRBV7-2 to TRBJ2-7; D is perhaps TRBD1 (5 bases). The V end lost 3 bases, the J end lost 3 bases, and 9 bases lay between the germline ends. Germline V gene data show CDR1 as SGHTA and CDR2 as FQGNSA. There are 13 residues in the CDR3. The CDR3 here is CASSLARDYEQYF. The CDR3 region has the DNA TGTGCCAGCAGCTTGGCCAGGGACTACGAGCAGTACTTC.

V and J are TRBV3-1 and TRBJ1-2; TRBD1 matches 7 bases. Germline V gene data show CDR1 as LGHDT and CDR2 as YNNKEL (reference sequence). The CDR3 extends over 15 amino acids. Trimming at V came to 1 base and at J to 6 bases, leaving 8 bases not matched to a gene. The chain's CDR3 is CASSQGTGLSNGYTF. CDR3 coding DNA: TGTGCCAGCAGCCAAGGGACAGGCCTGTCCAATGGCTACACCTTC.

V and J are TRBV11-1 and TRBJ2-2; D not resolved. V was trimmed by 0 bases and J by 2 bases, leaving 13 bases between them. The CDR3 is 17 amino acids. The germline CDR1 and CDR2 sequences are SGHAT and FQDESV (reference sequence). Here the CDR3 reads CASSLAWAAYNTGELFF. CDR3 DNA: TGTGCCAGCAGCTTAGCATGGGCGGCGTATAACACCGGGGAGCTGTTTTTT.

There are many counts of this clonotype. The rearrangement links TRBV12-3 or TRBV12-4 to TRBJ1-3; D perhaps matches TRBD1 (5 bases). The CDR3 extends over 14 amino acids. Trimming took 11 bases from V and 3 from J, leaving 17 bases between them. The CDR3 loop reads CAGGRAPLGNTIYF. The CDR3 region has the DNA TGTGCCGGGGGAAGGGCGCCGCTTGGAAACACCATATATTTT.

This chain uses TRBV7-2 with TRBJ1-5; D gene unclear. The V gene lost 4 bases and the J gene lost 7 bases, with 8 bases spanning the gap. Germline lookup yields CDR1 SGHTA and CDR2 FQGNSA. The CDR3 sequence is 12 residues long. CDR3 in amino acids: CASSSFRQPQHF. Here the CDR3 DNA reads TGTGCCAGCAGCTCATTTAGGCAGCCCCAGCATTTT.

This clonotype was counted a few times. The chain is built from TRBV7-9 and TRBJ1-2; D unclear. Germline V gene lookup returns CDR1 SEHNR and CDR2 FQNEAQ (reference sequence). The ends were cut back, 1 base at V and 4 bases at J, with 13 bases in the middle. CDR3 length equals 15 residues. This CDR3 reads CASSLVGDSLYGYTF. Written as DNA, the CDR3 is TGTGCCAGCAGCTTAGTCGGGGATTCGCTCTATGGCTACACCTTC.

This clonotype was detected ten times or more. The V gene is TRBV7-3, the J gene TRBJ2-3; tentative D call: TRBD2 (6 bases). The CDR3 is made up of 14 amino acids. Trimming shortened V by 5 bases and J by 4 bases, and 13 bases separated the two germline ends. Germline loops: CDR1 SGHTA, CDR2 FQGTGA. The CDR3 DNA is TGTGCCAGCAGCCCGGGGGACCGGCCAGATACGCAGTATTTT. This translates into CASSPGDRPDTQYF.

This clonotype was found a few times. DNA for the CDR3: TGCGCCAGCAGCGGCCCCATCGGGGGGGGGTACACCTTC. It yields the protein CASSGPIGGGYTF. V usage is TRBV5-1 and J usage is TRBJ1-2, with D maybe TRBD1 (5 bases). V lost 4 bases, J lost 11 bases, and 18 bases lay in between. The CDR3 runs 13 residues. The germline CDR1 and CDR2 sequences are SGHRS and YFSETQ.

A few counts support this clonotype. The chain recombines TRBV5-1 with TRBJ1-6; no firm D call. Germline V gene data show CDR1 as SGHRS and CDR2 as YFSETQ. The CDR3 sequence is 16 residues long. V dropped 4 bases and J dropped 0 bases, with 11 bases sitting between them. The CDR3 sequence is CASSPEYSSYNSPLHF. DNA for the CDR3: TGCGCCAGCAGCCCGGAATATAGCTCCTATAATTCACCCCTCCACTTT.

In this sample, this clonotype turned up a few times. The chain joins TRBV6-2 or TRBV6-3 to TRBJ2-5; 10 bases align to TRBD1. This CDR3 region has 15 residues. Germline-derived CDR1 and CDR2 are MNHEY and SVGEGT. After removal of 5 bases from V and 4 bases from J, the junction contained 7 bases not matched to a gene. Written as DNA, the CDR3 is TGTGCCAGCAGTCCTGACAGGGGGCACGGAGAGACCCAGTACTTC. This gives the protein CASSPDRGHGETQYF.

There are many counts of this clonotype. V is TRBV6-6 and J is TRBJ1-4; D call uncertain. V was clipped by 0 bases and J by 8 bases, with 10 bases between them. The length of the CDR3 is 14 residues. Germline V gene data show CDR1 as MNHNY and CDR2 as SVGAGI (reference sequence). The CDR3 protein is CASSYSEGAEKLFF. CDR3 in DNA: TGTGCCAGCAGTTACTCGGAGGGTGCGGAAAAACTGTTTTTT.

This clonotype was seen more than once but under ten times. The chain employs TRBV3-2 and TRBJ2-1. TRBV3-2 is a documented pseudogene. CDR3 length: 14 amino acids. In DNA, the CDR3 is TGTGCCAGCAGCCAAGGCAGCTGTTATAATGAGCAGTTCTTC. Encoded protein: CASSQGSCYNEQFF.

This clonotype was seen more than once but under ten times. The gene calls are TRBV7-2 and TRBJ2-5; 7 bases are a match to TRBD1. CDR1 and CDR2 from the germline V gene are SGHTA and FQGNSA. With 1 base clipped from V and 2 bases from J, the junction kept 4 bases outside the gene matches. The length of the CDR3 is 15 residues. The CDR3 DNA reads TGTGCCAGCAGCTTAGGGGGACAGACTCAAGAGACCCAGTACTTC. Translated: CASSLGGQTQETQYF.

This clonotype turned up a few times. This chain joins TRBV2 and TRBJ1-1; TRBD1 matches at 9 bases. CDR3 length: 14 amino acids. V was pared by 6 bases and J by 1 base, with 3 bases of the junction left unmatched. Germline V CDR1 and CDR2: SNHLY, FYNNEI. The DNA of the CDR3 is TGTGCCAGCAGAAGACAGGGGGGGAACACTGAAGCTTTCTTT. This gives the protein CASRRQGGNTEAFF.

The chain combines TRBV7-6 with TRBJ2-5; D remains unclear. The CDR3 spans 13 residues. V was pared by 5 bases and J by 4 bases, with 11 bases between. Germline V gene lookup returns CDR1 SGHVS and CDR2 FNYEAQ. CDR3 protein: CASSPDLRETQYF. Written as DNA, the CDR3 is TGTGCCAGCAGCCCCGACTTAAGAGAGACCCAGTACTTC.

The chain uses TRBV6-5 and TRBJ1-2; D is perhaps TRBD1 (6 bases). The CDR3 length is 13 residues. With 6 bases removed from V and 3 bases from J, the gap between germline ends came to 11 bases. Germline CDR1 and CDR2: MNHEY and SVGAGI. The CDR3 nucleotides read TGTGCCAGCAGGCAAAACAGGGACTATGGCTACACCTTC. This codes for CASRQNRDYGYTF.

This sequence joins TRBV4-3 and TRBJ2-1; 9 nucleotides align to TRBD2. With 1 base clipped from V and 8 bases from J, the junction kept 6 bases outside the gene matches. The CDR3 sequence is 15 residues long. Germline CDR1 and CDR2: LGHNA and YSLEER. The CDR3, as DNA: TGCGCCAGCAGCCAAGCGACTAGCGGTGTCTATGAGCAGTTCTTC. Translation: CASSQATSGVYEQFF.

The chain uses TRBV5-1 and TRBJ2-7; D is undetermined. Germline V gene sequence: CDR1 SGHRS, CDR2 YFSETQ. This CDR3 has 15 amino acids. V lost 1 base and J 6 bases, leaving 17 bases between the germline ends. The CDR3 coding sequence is TGCGCCAGCAGCTTGACAGTCTCCAAGATGGGCGAGCAGTACTTC. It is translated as CASSLTVSKMGEQYF.

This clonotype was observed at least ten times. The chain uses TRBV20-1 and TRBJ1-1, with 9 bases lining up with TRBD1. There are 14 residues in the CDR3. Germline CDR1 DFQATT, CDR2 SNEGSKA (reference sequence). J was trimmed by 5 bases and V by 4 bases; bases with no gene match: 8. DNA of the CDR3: TGCAGTGCTAAATTAACAGGGGGCGGAACTGAAGCTTTCTTT. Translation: CSAKLTGGGTEAFF.

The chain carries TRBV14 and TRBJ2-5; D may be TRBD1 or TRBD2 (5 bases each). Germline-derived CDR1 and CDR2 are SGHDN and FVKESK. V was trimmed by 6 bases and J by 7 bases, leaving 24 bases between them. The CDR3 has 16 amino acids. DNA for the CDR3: TGTGCCAGCAGTCGAAACCCCGGGACGGACGGGTGGACCCAGTACTTC. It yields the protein CASSRNPGTDGWTQYF. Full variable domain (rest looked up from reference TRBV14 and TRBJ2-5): EAGVTQFPSHSVIEKGQTVTLRCDPISGHDNLYWYRRVMGKEIKFLLHFVKESKQDESGMPNNRFLAERTGGTYSTLKVQPAELEDSGVYFCASSRNPGTDGWTQYFGPGTRLLVL.

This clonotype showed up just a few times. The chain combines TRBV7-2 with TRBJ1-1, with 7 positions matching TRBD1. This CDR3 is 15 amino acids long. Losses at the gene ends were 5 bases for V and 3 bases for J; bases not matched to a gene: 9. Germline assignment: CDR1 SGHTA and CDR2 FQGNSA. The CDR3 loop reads CASSAFLGGHTEAFF. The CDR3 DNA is TGTGCCAGCAGCGCTTTCCTAGGGGGCCACACTGAAGCTTTCTTT.

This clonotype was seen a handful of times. For the CDR3, the DNA is TGTGCCAGCAGCTTTAGGACAGGGGCCAACGTCCTGACTTTC. The encoded protein is CASSFRTGANVLTF. The V gene is TRBV7-9, the J gene TRBJ2-6; D perhaps matches TRBD1 (5 bases). This CDR3 comprises 14 residues. Germline V CDR1 and CDR2: SEHNR, FQNEAQ (reference sequence). The V end lost 3 bases, the J end lost 4 bases, and 7 bases lay between the germline ends. The whole variable domain, filled in from reference TRBV7-9 and TRBJ2-6, reads DTGVSQNPRHKITKRGQNVTFRCDPISEHNRLYWYRQTLGQGPEFLTYFQNEAQLEKSRLLSDRFSAERPKGSFSTLEIQRTEQGDSAMYLCASSFRTGANVLTFGAGSRLTVL.

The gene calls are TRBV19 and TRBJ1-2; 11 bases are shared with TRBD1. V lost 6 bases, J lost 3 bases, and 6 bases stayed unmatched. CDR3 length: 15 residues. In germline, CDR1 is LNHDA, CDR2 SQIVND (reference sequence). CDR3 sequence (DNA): TGTGCCAGTAGGAGCCGGGACAGGGGGTACTATGGCTACACCTTC. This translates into CASRSRDRGYYGYTF.